The source of this T cell receptor (beta chain) is a study of T cells in severe cutaneous drug reactions. The patients sequenced had a carbamazepine-induced Stevens-Johnson syndrome or toxic epidermal necrolysis reaction. Peripheral blood was from CBZ-SJS/TEN patients: a few Han Chinese, six European. This CDR3 has 20 amino acids. Germline-derived CDR1 and CDR2 are MGHRA and YSYEKL. Libraries were made by iRepertoire multiplex PCR with TCR subtype-specific primers for bulk and single-cell sequencing. Each sample contributed roughly 90-550 ng of RNA for bulk libraries. After re-calling the multiplex PCR reads, TCRdb lists one entry per CDR3 protein, DNA absent. The sample's table shows tens of thousands of distinct CDR3 sequences.

This receptor was obtained from a human donor with toxic epidermal necrolysis, a severe cutaneous drug reaction. Source material: PBMCs. This chain joins TRBV4-1 and TRBJ1-2; lacking DNA, the TRBD1 call made by TCRdb goes unchecked. Here the CDR3 reads CASSRLTPRNRARANYGYTF.